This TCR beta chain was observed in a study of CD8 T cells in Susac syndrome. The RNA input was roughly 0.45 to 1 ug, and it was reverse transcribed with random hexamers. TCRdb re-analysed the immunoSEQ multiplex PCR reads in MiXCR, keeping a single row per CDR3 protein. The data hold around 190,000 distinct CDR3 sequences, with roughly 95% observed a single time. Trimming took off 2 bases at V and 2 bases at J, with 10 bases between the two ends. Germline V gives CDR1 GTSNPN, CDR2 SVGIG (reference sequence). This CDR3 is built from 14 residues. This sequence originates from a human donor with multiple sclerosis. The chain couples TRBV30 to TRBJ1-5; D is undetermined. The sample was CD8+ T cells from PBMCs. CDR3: CAWSTGIGNQPQHF. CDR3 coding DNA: TGTGCCTGGAGTACCGGAATAGGCAATCAGCCCCAGCATTTT.